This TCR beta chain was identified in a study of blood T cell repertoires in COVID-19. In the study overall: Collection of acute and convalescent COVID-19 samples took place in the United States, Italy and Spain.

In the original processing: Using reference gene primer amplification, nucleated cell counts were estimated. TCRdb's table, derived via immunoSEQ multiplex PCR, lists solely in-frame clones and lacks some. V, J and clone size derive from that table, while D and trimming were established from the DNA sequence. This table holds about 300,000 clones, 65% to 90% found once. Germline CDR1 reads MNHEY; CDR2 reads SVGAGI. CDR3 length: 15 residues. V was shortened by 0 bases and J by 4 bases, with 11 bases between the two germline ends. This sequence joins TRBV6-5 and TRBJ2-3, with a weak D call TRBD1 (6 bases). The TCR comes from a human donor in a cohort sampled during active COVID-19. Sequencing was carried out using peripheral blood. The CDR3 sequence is CASSYSRGSADTQYF. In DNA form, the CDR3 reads TGTGCCAGCAGTTACTCGAGGGGGAGCGCAGATACGCAGTATTTT.